The rows below give T cell receptor beta chains drawn from one sample of a study of regulatory T cells in long-lasting Graves disease. TCRdb itself ran the multiplex PCR reads through MiXCR, one entry per CDR3 protein. The sample consists of a few hundred thousand distinct CDR3 sequences, around 15% of them appearing once. Another study also made use of these data, one on T cells in Graves' hyperthyroidism and ophthalmopathy.

Specimen: peripheral blood mononuclear cells (PBMCs), collected at new diagnosis, from a patient treated with antithyroid drugs. All receptors come from a woman between 18 and 29 years old with Graves disease. Both conserved end residues are trimmed from each CDR3. Fields, in order: V gene, J gene, CDR3 protein.

V: TRBV28; J: TRBJ1-1; CDR3: ASSSSTGTANTEAF
V: TRBV6-2/TRBV6-3; J: TRBJ2-3; CDR3: ASSTSGGPETLDTQY
V: TRBV18; J: TRBJ2-2; CDR3: ASSPSQDRAAGELF
V: TRBV13; J: TRBJ1-1; CDR3: ASSWVRESNTEAF
V: TRBV19; J: TRBJ2-1; CDR3: ASSRGLATYNEQF
V: TRBV5-6; J: TRBJ1-1; CDR3: ASSLFGPGDSEAF
V: TRBV18; J: TRBJ2-2; CDR3: ASSPDGQGASGELF
V: TRBV5-1; J: TRBJ1-2; CDR3: ASSLSPGGQYGYT
V: TRBV7-2; J: TRBJ2-5; CDR3: ASSFGLAGLGWNQETQY
V: TRBV18; J: TRBJ1-1; CDR3: ASSPLMGAGNTEAF
V: TRBV20-1; J: TRBJ2-3; CDR3: SASGRSDTQY
V: TRBV10-3; J: TRBJ2-7; CDR3: AISDQPGVSSYEQY
V: TRBV6-1; J: TRBJ1-6; CDR3: AATEGSYNSPLH
V: TRBV4-1; J: TRBJ2-6; CDR3: ASSVLTGTGANVLT
V: TRBV10-2; J: TRBJ2-1; CDR3: ASTGTSGGVYNEQF
V: TRBV9; J: TRBJ2-3; CDR3: ASSVGLDGTDTQY
V: TRBV11-1; J: TRBJ2-7; CDR3: ASSGVGTYEQY
V: TRBV9; J: TRBJ1-2; CDR3: ASSVGRQGGGFGYT
V: TRBV6-2/TRBV6-3; J: TRBJ2-7; CDR3: ASSYGSAPYEQY
V: TRBV29-1; J: TRBJ1-2; CDR3: SVEEEGNYGYT
V: TRBV15; J: TRBJ2-3; CDR3: ATSRIAGSTDTQY
V: TRBV12-3/TRBV12-4; J: TRBJ1-5; CDR3: ASSLGPKGQPQH
V: TRBV19; J: TRBJ2-3; CDR3: ASTDLQGSSDTQY
V: TRBV6-1; J: TRBJ1-6; CDR3: ASSGGDRGRYNSPLH
V: TRBV7-9; J: TRBJ2-5; CDR3: ASRLAGGQETQY
V: TRBV7-2; J: TRBJ1-5; CDR3: ASSWETGSNQPQH
V: TRBV9; J: TRBJ2-4; CDR3: ASSVEGTGKIQY
V: TRBV3-1; J: TRBJ2-1; CDR3: ASSQGLGRGSYNGQF
V: TRBV27; J: TRBJ1-1; CDR3: ASSLPDRTFEAF
V: TRBV9; J: TRBJ1-5; CDR3: ASSAGPVNQPQH
V: TRBV3-1; J: TRBJ2-2; CDR3: ASSQVLPRLRQMSPGELF
V: TRBV12-3/TRBV12-4; J: TRBJ2-7; CDR3: ASSLYWGYEQY
V: TRBV28; J: TRBJ2-5; CDR3: ASSLRARWAQY
V: TRBV2; J: TRBJ2-2; CDR3: AGQREHTGELF
V: TRBV28; J: TRBJ1-2; CDR3: ASSFPRDGRYGYT
V: TRBV20-1; J: TRBJ2-2; CDR3: SARDPRQGANTGELF
V: TRBV30; J: TRBJ1-3; CDR3: AWSGGDTIY